The T cell receptor beta chain described here comes from a study of beta chain features in type 1 diabetes. Reverse transcribing all isolated RNA meant expressed TCRB transcripts were sequenced. Assay used: immunoSEQ multiplex PCR; TCRdb lists only in-frame clones, some missing. The sample records hundreds of thousands of clones, around an eighth being singletons. The CDR3 loop spans 13 amino acids. The germline V gene encodes CDR1 SSHAT and CDR2 FNYEAQ (reference sequence). CD45RO/CCR7/CD25/CD127/CD95/CD27 separated CD4+ naive, central memory, regulatory and stem cell-like memory cells by sorting. Study-wide results and caveats: HLA effects on TCRB rearrangement stayed unresolved here. Shorter TCRB CDR3s, moderately but significantly so, were found in Type 1 diabetes patients in all four CD4+ subsets. Sampled from patients, naive, central memory and Treg TCRB repertoires appeared more similar than those sampled from healthy donors.

This clone appeared a few times. Its antigen is unidentified. An end of the junction differs from the germline gene, which may be a read error. The receptor was derived from a man aged 18 to 29 with type 1 diabetes. Sequenced material: naive CD4+ T cells from blood. This chain uses TRBV7-7 with TRBJ2-3; the D gene is possibly TRBD2 (5 bases). The DNA of the CDR3 is TGTGCTAGCAGCTCCGCGGGTGGAGATACGCAGTATTTT. This encodes CASSSAGGDTQYF.